This T cell receptor (beta chain) was found in a study of blood T cell repertoires in COVID-19. The V gene end was trimmed by 7 bases and the J gene end by 2 bases; junction bases not matched to a gene: 4. Germline V gene sequence: CDR1 MNHEY, CDR2 SVGAGI. The CDR3 is made up of 14 amino acids. Followed over time, Seattle patients had been enrolled while infection was active. Assay: immunoSEQ multiplex PCR; the TCRdb copy retains only in-frame clones and omits some. The sample has 160,000 or so clones, just under 90% seen once. The sequence derives from a woman aged 70-85 years with COVID-19, enrolled during active disease. Sample: peripheral blood. The gene calls are TRBV6-5 and TRBJ2-3; TRBD2 agrees at 9 bases. As DNA, the CDR3 is TGTGCCAGCACCGCGGGGGGGGTCACAGATACGCAGTATTTT. Translation gives CASTAGGVTDTQYF.